This T cell receptor (beta chain) was sequenced for a study of long-term antiretroviral therapy in people with HIV (dated by TCRdb to the early 2020s). Study-wide context: The earliest samples were collected about a decade before the 2015 WHO recommendation for immediate ART, when ART was typically delayed until CD4 counts fell. A retrospective serial study tested whether ART initiation and durable HIV suppression were associated with changes in peripheral blood TRB repertoire composition and diversity. The cohort contributed over 150 cryopreserved PBMC samples from 25 to 35 adults with confirmed HIV infection, collected serially over a mean of approximately 6 years (range 1-12). Of the roughly 32 participants with HIV, 10 to 11 were female. No cross-contamination during QIAcube processing turned up in test extractions that ran a monoclonal T-cell line alongside 33 polyclonal samples.

The immunoSEQ hsTCRB v3.0 assay was used at survey level resolution to sequence the TRB variable region. The targeted TRB sequencing depth was about 40,000-50,000 T-cell genomes per sample. An Illumina MiSeq with a v3 150-cycle kit was used to sequence the pooled TRB libraries. Per the original workflow: Repertoire analysis was run in R within a reproducible Nextflow workflow that covered QC, data transformation and analysis. Custom analyses were implemented in LymphoSeq2, an R package for AIRR-Seq data exploration. A handful of samples yielding fewer than 5000 total TRB sequences were excluded, leaving more than 150 analyzed HIV repertoires. Among the 170 to 200 HIV repertoires that were kept, 59 were collected before ART initiation and some 130 were collected after ART initiation. Repertoires were downsampled to 5000 TRB nucleotide sequences, with summary statistics averaged over 100 downsampling iterations. The analysis kept only TRB sequences whose CDR3 regions were at least seven amino acids long. A Shannon entropy-derived clonality score and the Gini coefficient were used to measure diversity. In the repertoire networks, any two of the top 5000 CDR3 amino acid sequences were connected whenever the two sequences differed by an edit distance of one. For TRB CDR3 amino acid sequences, antigen specificity groups and MHC restriction were predicted with GLIPH2. To flag known associations with CMV, EBV, HIV or tissue antigens, CDR3 amino acid sequences were compared against VDJdb and McPAS-TCR. Pre-ART, post-ART and control groups were compared with Wilcoxon signed-rank tests and Holm-Bonferroni correction. What TCRdb holds here is the immuneACCESS table cut down to in-frame rearrangements. Part of the clones is not present; checked against another copy, under half of the missing clones reflect an unresolved V gene, and the others are unexplained. The DNA was the basis for D and trimming; V, J and clone size are from that table. Across this sample there are approximately 33,000 clones, with approximately 83% seen only once. Roughly 7.3% of the sample is in the top ten clones.

Overall study results and their limits: Expanded TRB clones identified before ART initiation dominated the repertoire across all time points, though the dominance fluctuated and decreased in many PLHIV after ART. Unsorted PBMC were profiled instead of sorted CD4+ and CD8+ T cells because pre-ART samples had limited cell numbers. Inferences about post-ART repertoire changes were limited because no data were available on ART adherence, viral resistance or therapy changes. Owing to limited PBMC availability, only the TCR beta chain was sequenced, without alpha chain pairing. A significant increase in TRB diversity was found to be associated with ART initiation, although TRB diversity was observed to remain significantly below that of transplant donor controls even after long-term ART. The samples span the years 2004 to 2017, and the ART regimens used may be less effective than current regimens. Compared with controls, HIV repertoires had narrower CDR3 length ranges, and the network structure pointed to an antigen-experienced repertoire that shifted only slightly toward naive after ART.

Inclusion was restricted to participants for whom at least one PBMC sample before ART initiation and at least two post-ART samples were available. All participants with HIV were treated in the United States of America. Before DNA extraction, cryopreserved samples containing about 0.95-10 million PBMC were thawed and washed. At the time of the earliest PBMC sample, participants with HIV were aged between roughly 20 and 60 years. PBMC samples were contributed by each participant from 1-4 timepoints before ART initiation and 2-8 timepoints after ART initiation, with a median of 7 samples. For every participant, serial HIV viral load, CD4+ T-cell count, ART history and demographic data were obtained. Using a Qiagen kit on a QIAcube, genomic DNA was extracted from unsorted PBMC, with samples processed in batches of 12. Spanning cysteine to phenylalanine, the CDR3 consists of 20 amino acids. The kept DNA is CDR3 alone, 60 bases in frame from the first base. Clipping removes 1 base from V and 4 bases from J, with 20 as the unmatched junction base count. CDR1 and CDR2 were assigned from the germline V gene (reference sequence) as LNHNV and YYDKDF.

Points on this clone: Its specific antigen is unknown. No per-base quality is available; no much larger clone lies one base away.

Rearrangement joined TRBV15 to TRBJ1-2, with 8 bases aligning to TRBD1. The sequences come from unsorted PBMCs, collected 0.4 years before starting antiretroviral therapy. This TCR came from a man between 18 and 35 years old with HIV. The bases are TGTGCCACCAGCAGAGCGAGGACAGGGAGTTTTTCTCCAATTACCTATGGCTACACCTTC. It translates to CATSRARTGSFSPITYGYTF. The variable domain in full, with residues beyond the CDR3 obtained from the reference TRBV15 and TRBJ1-2 genes, is DAMVIQNPRYQVTQFGKPVTLSCSQTLNHNVMYWYQQKSSQAPKLLFHYYDKDFNNEADTPDNFQSRRPNTSFCFLDIRSPGLGDTAMYLCATSRARTGSFSPITYGYTFGSGTRLTVV.